Below are 21 T cell receptor beta chains sequenced from a single sample in a study of blood T cells in healthy people across ages (dated by TCRdb to between 2015 and 2016). Library preparation used 5' RACE. The instrument was an Illumina HiSeq 2500. A second PCR of about 7 to 12 cycles was run with a J-beta primer mix and a sample-barcoded 5' primer. The public reads were quality trimmed at Q25 with fastp and then assembled into clones with MiXCR by TCRdb, keeping productive beta chains. Rows with a matching CDR3 protein are joined into one entry that keeps the most common DNA and genes. The sample data list about 1.8 million distinct CDR3 sequences, and roughly 49% of these were observed just once. In total, the top ten clones hold around 2.1% of the sample. Sequencing was done on a sample of blood. Receptors originate from a woman between 40 and 55 years old in good health.

The chain employs TRBV5-1 and TRBJ2-1; 10 bases map to TRBD2. Per the germline V gene, CDR1 is SGHRS and CDR2 is YFSETQ. V was pared by 6 bases and J by 2 bases, with 11 bases of the junction left unmatched. This CDR3 comprises 17 residues. The CDR3 sequence: CASNLLSGGPTYNEQFF. CDR3 coding DNA: TGCGCCAGCAATCTCCTTAGCGGGGGGCCTACCTACAATGAGCAGTTCTTC.

The chain uses TRBV20-1 and TRBJ1-5; TRBD1 matches at 9 bases. This CDR3 comprises 13 residues. Germline loops: CDR1 DFQATT, CDR2 SNEGSKA (reference sequence). The junction had 3 bases not matched to a gene; V was cut back by 6 bases and J by 3 bases. This chain's CDR3 is CSARTGDNQPQHF. CDR3 in DNA: TGCAGTGCAAGGACAGGGGACAATCAGCCCCAGCATTTT.

The rearrangement links TRBV20-1 to TRBJ2-1, with D maybe TRBD1 (7 bases). Trimming took 5 bases from V and 8 from J, leaving 13 bases between them. Germline assignment: CDR1 DFQATT and CDR2 SNEGSKA (reference sequence). This CDR3 spans 12 amino acids. CDR3 in amino acids: CSAVQGGDEQFF. As DNA, the CDR3 is TGCAGTGCTGTGCAGGGGGGCGATGAGCAGTTCTTC.

This chain connects TRBV20-1 to TRBJ2-1, with D perhaps given as TRBD1 or TRBD2 (6 bases each). This CDR3 contains 15 residues. V shed 4 bases and J shed 0 bases, with 13 bases lying between them. Per the germline V gene, CDR1 is DFQATT and CDR2 is SNEGSKA (reference sequence). CDR3 sequence: CSAKGGSFSYNEQFF. CDR3 in DNA: TGCAGTGCTAAGGGGGGTTCATTCTCCTACAATGAGCAGTTCTTC.

This clonotype was seen only a few times. This chain joins TRBV20-1 and TRBJ1-2; 9 positions match TRBD1. V lost 5 bases and J lost 7; bases outside the gene matches: 5. CDR1 is DFQATT, CDR2 SNEGSKA, per germline (reference sequence). The CDR3 sequence is 12 residues long. CDR3 region: CSAGRTGVGYTF. CDR3 DNA: TGCAGTGCTGGCAGGACAGGGGTTGGCTACACCTTC.

There are a few counts of this clonotype. The chain is built from TRBV7-2 and TRBJ2-7; 12 bases align to TRBD2. With the DNA end fitting TRBJ2-5 better, the J assignment may be wrong. The CDR3 consists of 17 residues. Germline CDR1 is SGHTA and CDR2 is FQGNSA. The CDR3 loop reads CASSFQQGLAGRETQYF. The CDR3 region has the DNA TGTGCCAGCAGCTTCCAACAAGGACTAGCGGGGAGGGAGACCCAGTACTTC.

The J gene is TRBJ2-7, the V gene TRBV7-2, with D possibly being TRBD1 (6 bases). The CDR3 has 14 amino acids. CDR1 SGHTA and CDR2 FQGNSA come from the germline V gene. V was pared by 5 bases and J by 3 bases, with 14 bases between. The CDR3: CASSATGQIYEQYF. The CDR3 DNA reads TGTGCCAGCAGCGCTACGGGACAAATCTACGAGCAGTACTTC. Using reference TRBV7-2 and TRBJ2-7 for the parts outside the CDR3, the full variable domain is GAGVSQSPSNKVTEKGKDVELRCDPISGHTALYWYRQSLGQGLEFLIYFQGNSAPDKSGLPSDRFSAERTGGSVSTLTIQRTQQEDSAVYLCASSATGQIYEQYFGPGTRLTVT.

This clonotype has only a few counts. Written as DNA, the CDR3 is TGCGCCAGCAGCCAAAGGAGCGGGGACCCGGTCGGGGATGAGCAGTTCTTC. As protein: CASSQRSGDPVGDEQFF. This sequence joins TRBV4-3 and TRBJ2-1; 7 positions agree with TRBD2. The V segment lost 2 bases and the J segment 8 bases; nucleotides outside the gene matches: 15. Germline values: CDR1 LGHNA, CDR2 YSLEER. This CDR3 comprises 17 residues.

The chain recombines TRBV12-3 or TRBV12-4 with TRBJ2-3; D is perhaps TRBD1 (6 bases). The CDR3 extends over 16 amino acids. V was clipped by 6 bases and J by 4 bases, with 20 bases between them. CDR3 coding DNA: TGTGCCAGCAGCCTCGGCCTTGGGGGCCGCGCAGATACGCAGTATTTT. This sequence encodes CASSLGLGGRADTQYF.

The chain combines TRBV20-1 with TRBJ2-5; D may correspond to TRBD1 or TRBD2 (5 bases each). This CDR3 contains 14 residues. CDR1 is DFQATT, CDR2 SNEGSKA, per germline (reference sequence). Trimming shortened V by 2 bases and J by 1 base, and 11 bases separated the two germline ends. The CDR3 region is CSARNPGRQETQYF. In DNA form, the CDR3 reads TGCAGTGCTAGAAACCCGGGACGCCAAGAGACCCAGTACTTC.

The rearrangement joins TRBV7-8 to TRBJ1-5, with TRBD1 identical over 7 bases. Germline loops: CDR1 SGHVS, CDR2 FQNEAQ. Trimming cost V 4 bases and J 2 bases; bases outside gene matches: 11. This CDR3 is 17 amino acids long. CDR3 coding DNA: TGTGCCAGCAGCTCAGGGACAGCCGCAAGGGGCAATCAGCCCCAGCATTTT. It codes for CASSSGTAARGNQPQHF. Full variable domain (missing parts from reference TRBV7-8 and TRBJ1-5): GAGVSQSPRYKVAKRGQDVALRCDPISGHVSLFWYQQALGQGPEFLTYFQNEAQLDKSGLPSDRFFAERPEGSVSTLKIQRTQQEDSAVYLCASSSGTAARGNQPQHFGDGTRLSIL.

This clonotype showed up just a few times. V is TRBV11-1 and J is TRBJ1-2; D is undetermined. The germline CDR1 and CDR2 sequences are SGHAT and FQDESV (reference sequence). V was clipped by 2 bases and J by 1 base, with 8 bases between them. The CDR3 spans 14 residues. The CDR3 DNA sequence: TGTGCCAGCAGCTTACGGCAGGATAACTATGGCTACACCTTC. This sequence encodes CASSLRQDNYGYTF.

Comments on this clonotype: This sequence may be a read error, since a much larger clone differs from it by one base. The chain is built from TRBV9 and TRBJ2-1; unclear D gene. V lost 0 bases and J lost 7, with 8 bases in between. Germline CDR1 is SGDLS and CDR2 is YYNGEE. The CDR3 has 13 amino acids. For the CDR3, the DNA is TGTGCCAGCAGCGTAGCGGCAGCGAATGAGCAGTTCTTC. It codes for CASSVAAANEQFF.

This rearrangement joins TRBV5-1 to TRBJ2-7; TRBD2 matches at 8 bases. Trimming cost V 4 bases and J 3 bases; bases outside gene matches: 6. This CDR3 has 14 amino acids. Looked up from germline, CDR1 is SGHRS and CDR2 is YFSETQ. CDR3 nucleotide sequence: TGCGCCAGCAGCCCGGCGGGGGGAATCTACGAGCAGTACTTC. Encoded protein: CASSPAGGIYEQYF.

The gene calls are TRBV9 and TRBJ1-4; D gene ambiguous. The germline gives CDR1 SGDLS, CDR2 YYNGEE. Trimming removed 0 bases from V and 14 bases from J, with 14 bases in between. The CDR3 is 13 residues long. This chain's CDR3 is CASSVGILSKLFF. The CDR3 DNA follows: TGTGCCAGCAGCGTAGGGATCCTCAGTAAGCTGTTTTTT.

The chain is built from TRBV15 and TRBJ1-5; TRBD1 is a possible D gene (5 bases). Germline CDR1 LNHNV, CDR2 YYDKDF (reference sequence). This CDR3 is built from 13 residues. Trimming cost V 6 bases and J 2 bases, with 8 bases left between them. The CDR3 DNA reads as TGTGCCACCAGTGGAGGGGGCAATCAGCCCCAGCATTTT. Encoded protein: CATSGGGNQPQHF.

This clonotype was seen a few times. The chain uses TRBV29-1 and TRBJ1-2; D perhaps matches TRBD1 (5 bases). The germline V gene has CDR1 SQVTM and CDR2 ANQGSEA. The CDR3 spans 12 residues. Trimming shortened V by 6 bases and J by 7 bases, and 15 bases separated the two germline ends. CDR3 loop: CSVDGGGGGYTF. The CDR3 bases are TGCAGCGTCGACGGCGGGGGTGGTGGCTACACCTTC.

This chain joins TRBV7-2 and TRBJ1-2; no definite D call. The V end was cut by 0 bases, the J end by 8 bases, with 7 bases between. There are 12 residues in the CDR3. CDR1 is SGHTA and CDR2 is FQGNSA in the germline V gene. The CDR3 loop reads CASSLAMEGYTF. CDR3 nucleotide sequence: TGTGCCAGCAGCTTAGCAATGGAAGGCTACACCTTC.

The chain employs TRBV4-3 and TRBJ2-7; possible D gene TRBD2, 6 bases. Trimming removed 0 bases from V and 3 bases from J, with 9 bases in between. The CDR3 has 14 residues. Germline loops: CDR1 LGHNA, CDR2 YSLEER. CDR3 coding DNA: TGCGCCAGCAGCCAAGAGCGGGGCCGCTACGAGCAGTACTTC. It codes for CASSQERGRYEQYF.

V is TRBV4-3 and J is TRBJ2-1; 9 positions agree with TRBD1. Germline V gives CDR1 LGHNA, CDR2 YSLEER. This CDR3 spans 18 amino acids. Losses at the gene ends were 0 bases for V and 5 bases for J; bases not matched to a gene: 11. The CDR3: CASSQDPPGQGLHNEQFF. The CDR3 DNA follows: TGCGCCAGCAGCCAAGATCCCCCGGGACAGGGACTTCACAATGAGCAGTTCTTC.

This clonotype was recorded a few times. V gene TRBV25-1 combines with J gene TRBJ2-1; D is perhaps TRBD1 (6 bases). The CDR3 has 21 residues. V was cut by 3 bases and J by 2 bases, with 29 bases left in between. Germline values: CDR1 MGHDK, CDR2 SYGVNS. CDR3 region: CASSDGQPGASHLLTYNEQFF. DNA for the CDR3: TGTGCCAGCAGTGATGGGCAGCCAGGGGCTTCCCACCTACTTACCTACAATGAGCAGTTCTTC.